This entry lists 26 T cell receptor beta chains sequenced from one sample in a study of blood T cell repertoires in COVID-19. Sequencing used immunoSEQ multiplex PCR; TCRdb keeps in-frame clones, though not all of them. The sample yields more than 80,000 clones, around 86% seen once. Input material: peripheral blood. The receptors here all came from a woman between 65 and 79 years old with acute or convalescent COVID-19.

The chain is built from TRBV5-1 and TRBJ1-3, with D maybe TRBD1 (5 bases). Germline V gene data show CDR1 as SGHRS and CDR2 as YFSETQ. This CDR3 contains 16 residues. Trimming stripped 2 bases from V and 4 bases from J, with 16 bases between. CDR3 amino acids: CASSFGGMDSGNTIYF. The CDR3, as DNA: TGCGCCAGCAGCTTTGGGGGGATGGATAGCGGAAACACCATATATTTT.

The V gene is TRBV5-6, the J gene TRBJ1-6; 9 bases fit TRBD1. The CDR3 covers 16 residues. V shed 0 bases, J shed 7 bases, and the junction held 5 bases outside the gene matches. CDR1 and CDR2 from the germline V gene are SGHDT and YYEEEE. The CDR3 bases are TGTGCCAGCAGCTTGGAACAGGGGGCCTTCAATTCACCCCTCCACTTT. This codes for CASSLEQGAFNSPLHF.

The CDR3 nucleotides are TGTGCCAGCAGCTCGAGATCACCAGGGCCTGAAGCTTTCTTT. Its protein is CASSSRSPGPEAFF. This rearrangement joins TRBV7-2 to TRBJ1-1; maybe TRBD1 (5 bases). Trimming cost V 4 bases and J 6 bases, with 15 bases left between them. The CDR3 spans 14 residues. Germline CDR1 SGHTA, CDR2 FQGNSA.

V usage is TRBV6-5 and J usage is TRBJ2-7; D gene uncertain. The CDR3 runs to 13 residues. The V gene lost 0 bases and the J gene lost 6 bases, with 9 bases spanning the gap. Germline loops: CDR1 MNHEY, CDR2 SVGAGI. CDR3 coding DNA: TGTGCCAGCAGTTACTCCGCCTACCGCGAGCAGTACTTC. Translating it yields CASSYSAYREQYF.

The chain carries TRBV19 and TRBJ1-2; 10 nucleotides match TRBD1. J was trimmed by 0 bases and V by 5 bases; bases with no gene match: 6. The CDR3 has 16 residues. Germline assignment: CDR1 LNHDA and CDR2 SQIVND (reference sequence). CDR3 protein: CASSPDRGKANYGYTF. In DNA form, the CDR3 reads TGTGCCAGTAGTCCGGACAGGGGGAAAGCTAACTATGGCTACACCTTC.

The V call is TRBV5-1, the J call TRBJ2-1; 7 positions match TRBD1. Germline V gene sequence: CDR1 SGHRS, CDR2 YFSETQ. The CDR3 has 15 residues. V gave up 4 bases and J gave up 2 bases; unmatched junction bases: 6. The CDR3 here is CASSPTGTTYNEQFF. CDR3 in DNA: TGCGCCAGCAGCCCGACAGGGACGACCTACAATGAGCAGTTCTTC.

This chain links TRBV2 with TRBJ1-1; possible D gene TRBD1, 5 bases. Germline values: CDR1 SNHLY, CDR2 FYNNEI. The CDR3 spans 13 residues. V was trimmed by 8 bases and J by 3 bases, leaving 13 bases between them. CDR3 region: CASGTGWDTEAFF. The CDR3 DNA sequence: TGTGCCAGCGGAACAGGTTGGGACACTGAAGCTTTCTTT.

The rearrangement links TRBV28 to TRBJ1-3; no definite D call. V shed 2 bases and J shed 4 bases, with 6 bases lying between them. The CDR3 runs 13 residues. Germline values: CDR1 MDHEN, CDR2 SYDVKM. CDR3 coding DNA: TGTGCCAGCAGTTTAAATCAGGGAAACACCATATATTTT. Encoded protein: CASSLNQGNTIYF.

This clone was seen a few times. The genes are TRBV6-4 and TRBJ1-1, with TRBD1 as a possible D gene (6 bases). Trimming removed 0 bases at V and 6 bases at J, with 17 bases between. Germline CDR1 MRHNA, CDR2 SNTAGT. The CDR3 spans 16 residues. The CDR3 region has the DNA TGTGCCAGCAGTGACTCGTCGGGGGGCGGAATCTCTGAAGCTTTCTTT. Translating it yields CASSDSSGGGISEAFF.

This sequence joins TRBV30 and TRBJ1-1, with TRBD1 as a possible D gene (5 bases). This CDR3 is built from 11 residues. CDR1 is GTSNPN and CDR2 is SVGIG in the germline V gene (reference sequence). The germline V and J ends were trimmed by 7 bases and 4 bases, with 10 bases remaining between them. CDR3 loop: CASGRTTEAFF. CDR3 nucleotides: TGTGCCTCAGGGAGGACCACTGAAGCTTTCTTT.

This rearrangement joins TRBV9 to TRBJ1-1, with D unclear. V shed 0 bases and J shed 2 bases, with 11 bases lying between them. CDR3 length equals 15 residues. Germline loops: CDR1 SGDLS, CDR2 YYNGEE. CDR3 nucleotide sequence: TGTGCCAGCAGCGTAGATGGCGGCCTTAACACTGAAGCTTTCTTT. Translated, it gives CASSVDGGLNTEAFF.

The CDR3 here is CASNTDRGRGGYTF. DNA of the CDR3: TGTGCCAGCAACACGGACAGGGGGCGCGGAGGCTACACCTTC. The rearrangement joins TRBV2 to TRBJ1-2; 11 bases fit TRBD1. Unmatched junction bases numbered 9, after V lost 7 bases and J lost 8 bases. This CDR3 region has 14 residues. Looked up from germline, CDR1 is SNHLY and CDR2 is FYNNEI.

Written as DNA, the CDR3 is TGTGCCAGCAGCTTTACCGAGGGGGAAGGGGAGTATGGCTACACCTTC. Translation gives CASSFTEGEGEYGYTF. This chain uses TRBV28 with TRBJ1-2; possible D gene TRBD1, 6 bases. This CDR3 is 16 amino acids long. CDR1 is MDHEN and CDR2 is SYDVKM in the germline V gene. Trimming took off 6 bases at V and 5 bases at J, with 22 bases between the two ends.

The V and J genes are TRBV5-6 and TRBJ1-5, with D uncertain. V was cut by 1 base and J by 5 bases, with 4 bases left in between. The CDR3 is made up of 12 amino acids. The V gene's germline CDR1 is SGHDT and CDR2 YYEEEE. Here the CDR3 reads CASSLRDQPQHF. CDR3 sequence (DNA): TGTGCCAGCAGCTTGCGGGATCAGCCCCAGCATTTT.

The gene calls are TRBV18 and TRBJ2-1; 14 bases match TRBD2. Germline V gene lookup returns CDR1 KGHSH and CDR2 LQKENI. This CDR3 is 19 amino acids long. The V gene end was trimmed by 3 bases and the J gene end by 1 base; junction bases not matched to a gene: 8. The CDR3 sequence is CASSPGLAGGQRSYNEQFF. The CDR3 DNA reads as TGTGCCAGCTCACCCGGACTAGCGGGGGGTCAGCGATCCTACAATGAGCAGTTCTTC. Full variable domain (rest looked up from reference TRBV18 and TRBJ2-1): NAGVMQNPRHLVRRRGQEARLRCSPMKGHSHVYWYRQLPEEGLKFMVYLQKENIIDESGMPKERFSAEFPKEGPSILRIQQVVRGDSAAYFCASSPGLAGGQRSYNEQFFGPGTRLTVL.

This clone was counted once. The chain joins TRBV19 to TRBJ1-2, with 10 positions matching TRBD1. The CDR3 has 16 amino acids. CDR1 and CDR2 from the germline V gene are LNHDA and SQIVND (reference sequence). Unmatched junction bases numbered 11, after V lost 6 bases and J lost 4 bases. CDR3 coding DNA: TGTGCCAGTAGGAAAGGACAGGGGGACCTGATCTATGGCTACACCTTC. It is translated as CASRKGQGDLIYGYTF.

The chain employs TRBV9 and TRBJ2-1; 9 positions agree with TRBD2. CDR1 is SGDLS and CDR2 is YYNGEE in the germline V gene. CDR3 size: 21 residues. V dropped 3 bases and J dropped 0; count of bases not matched to a gene: 19. CDR3: CASSAGPLNSGGLSSYNEQFF. CDR3 nucleotide sequence: TGTGCCAGCAGCGCAGGGCCCCTAAATAGCGGGGGCCTAAGCTCCTACAATGAGCAGTTCTTC.

The V and J genes are TRBV7-3 and TRBJ2-7; no firm D call. Looked up from germline, CDR1 is SGHTA and CDR2 is FQGTGA. The ends were cut back, 0 bases at V and 2 bases at J, with 8 bases in the middle. The CDR3 is made up of 14 amino acids. CDR3 nucleotide sequence: TGTGCCAGCAGCTTAACCGGCGGAACCTACGAGCAGTACTTC. Amino acid sequence: CASSLTGGTYEQYF.

This sequence joins TRBV7-2 and TRBJ1-1; a weak D match, TRBD1 (5 bases). The V end was cut by 0 bases, the J end by 1 base, with 9 bases between. The CDR3 extends over 15 amino acids. Germline V lookup: CDR1 SGHTA, CDR2 FQGNSA. The CDR3 reads CASSLALTENTEAFF. The CDR3 region has the DNA TGTGCCAGCAGCTTAGCTTTGACAGAGAACACTGAAGCTTTCTTT.

The V and J genes are TRBV10-3 and TRBJ2-3; 10 bases map to TRBD2. The CDR3 is made up of 17 amino acids. The V gene's germline CDR1 is ENHRY and CDR2 SYGVKD. The junction had 7 bases not matched to a gene; V was cut back by 0 bases and J by 4 bases. Here the CDR3 DNA reads TGTGCCATCAGTGAGTCTCCAGCGGGGGGGAGTTCAGATACGCAGTATTTT. This sequence encodes CAISESPAGGSSDTQYF.

This clone has a handful of counts. The genes are TRBV18 and TRBJ1-3, with D unclear. V gave up 6 bases and J gave up 0 bases, with 15 bases separating them. The CDR3 is 16 residues long. Germline V CDR1 and CDR2: KGHSH, LQKENI. CDR3 sequence: CASSRGSPSSGNTIYF. CDR3 coding DNA: TGTGCCAGCTCCCGCGGGTCCCCGAGCTCTGGAAACACCATATATTTT.

In its sample, this clone was seen a few times. The chain couples TRBV6-5 to TRBJ1-6, with a tentative D call TRBD1 (6 bases). Germline V gives CDR1 MNHEY, CDR2 SVGAGI. CDR3 size: 15 residues. Trimming left V 6 bases short and J 8 bases short, with 17 bases between. The CDR3 region has the DNA TGTGCCAGCAGCTCTGGACAGTCCTCCGATTCACCCCTCCACTTT. Its translation is CASSSGQSSDSPLHF.

V and J are TRBV18 and TRBJ1-3; D not resolved. V lost 2 bases and J 2 bases, leaving 13 bases between the germline ends. The CDR3 covers 16 residues. Germline V gene data show CDR1 as KGHSH and CDR2 as LQKENI. The CDR3 here is CASSPSRDMAGNTIYF. CDR3 DNA sequence: TGTGCCAGCTCACCATCCCGAGATATGGCTGGAAACACCATATATTTT.

The chain has TRBV6-1 and TRBJ1-3, with D unresolved. Trimming left V 1 base short and J 7 bases short, with 14 bases between. CDR3 size: 15 residues. The germline CDR1 and CDR2 sequences are MNHNS and SASEGT. CDR3 region: CASSEGTHLRNTIYF. DNA of the CDR3: TGTGCCAGCAGTGAAGGGACTCATCTGAGGAACACCATATATTTT.

This sequence joins TRBV5-1 and TRBJ1-4; 9 bases align to TRBD1. V lost 0 bases to trimming and J lost 6 bases; unmatched junction nucleotides: 3. The CDR3 extends over 15 amino acids. The germline CDR1 and CDR2 sequences are SGHRS and YFSETQ. The CDR3 loop reads CASSLVGQGYEKLFF. CDR3 DNA: TGCGCCAGCAGCTTGGTGGGACAGGGATATGAAAAACTGTTTTTT.

This clone was observed a single time. The chain carries TRBV5-1 and TRBJ1-1, with 8 bases that match TRBD1. CDR1 is SGHRS, CDR2 YFSETQ, per germline. Trimming took 0 bases from V and 4 from J; bases not matched to a gene: 5. The CDR3 is 15 amino acids. In DNA, the CDR3 is TGCGCCAGCAGCTTGGTTGGACAGGGAAGCACTGAAGCTTTCTTT. Translating gives CASSLVGQGSTEAFF.